These 14 T cell receptor beta chains were all obtained from the same sample, sequenced in a study of cytomegalovirus exposure and HLA in healthy donors. PCR employed 60 Vbeta and 13 Jbeta primers. The protocol was immunoSEQ multiplex PCR, while the TCRdb copy is restricted to in-frame clones and leaves out a portion. In the table there are approximately 190,000 clones, around 83% of which are singletons. The sequenced sample was PBMCs. These receptors were obtained from a woman aged 18-30 years in good health and CMV-seronegative.

The gene calls are TRBV5-1 and TRBJ2-1, with 8 bases aligning to TRBD2. CDR3 size: 15 residues. V shed 2 bases and J 5 bases; nucleotides not matched to a gene: 6. Germline CDR1 SGHRS, CDR2 YFSETQ. CDR3 sequence (DNA): TGCGCCAGCAGCTTAACTGCCGGGAGGGACAATGAGCAGTTCTTC. The encoded protein is CASSLTAGRDNEQFF.

The J gene is TRBJ2-3, the V gene TRBV2, with 11 bases that match TRBD1. The CDR3 contains 18 residues. CDR1 SNHLY and CDR2 FYNNEI come from the germline V gene. The V segment lost 8 bases and the J segment 0 bases; nucleotides outside the gene matches: 13. CDR3 nucleotide sequence: TGTGCCAGCTGGGACAGGGGGGTACGGGGCACTAGCACAGATACGCAGTATTTT. Encoded protein: CASWDRGVRGTSTDTQYF.

The count of this clone is one. The chain uses TRBV5-6 and TRBJ1-5, with TRBD1 matching 9 bases. CDR1 is SGHDT and CDR2 is YYEEEE in the germline V gene. The junction had 5 bases not matched to a gene; V was cut back by 3 bases and J by 1 base. This CDR3 is built from 16 residues. CDR3 residues: CASSSRQGVSNQPQHF. The CDR3 DNA reads TGTGCCAGCAGCTCGCGACAGGGGGTGAGCAATCAGCCCCAGCATTTT.

This chain connects TRBV21-1 to TRBJ2-5; TRBD1 was called by the table and not checked on the DNA. TRBV21-1 is designated a pseudogene. The CDR3 totals 10 residues. The CDR3: CASTHGQDDF. The CDR3 DNA is TGTGCCAGCACCCACGGACAGGATGACTTC.

The rearrangement links TRBV7-9 to TRBJ1-1; D gene uncertain. Germline loops: CDR1 SEHNR, CDR2 FQNEAQ (reference sequence). This CDR3 has 12 amino acids. Trimming took 5 bases from V and 9 from J, leaving 13 bases between them. The CDR3 sequence is CASSETISQAFF. As DNA, the CDR3 is TGTGCCAGCAGCGAGACAATATCTCAAGCTTTCTTT. Full variable domain (outside the CDR3, taken from reference TRBV7-9 and TRBJ1-1): DTGVSQNPRHKITKRGQNVTFRCDPISEHNRLYWYRQTLGQGPEFLTYFQNEAQLEKSRLLSDRFSAERPKGSFSTLEIQRTEQGDSAMYLCASSETISQAFFGQGTRLTVV.

The genes are TRBV28 and TRBJ2-3; TRBD2 matches at 7 bases. This CDR3 spans 13 amino acids. The germline CDR1 and CDR2 sequences are MDHEN and SYDVKM. V shed 2 bases, J shed 5 bases, and the junction held 1 base outside the gene matches. The CDR3 is CASSLGREDTQYF. CDR3 in DNA: TGTGCCAGCAGTTTAGGGAGGGAAGATACGCAGTATTTT.

The chain couples TRBV5-4 to TRBJ1-3, with TRBD1 as a possible D gene (5 bases). Trimming removed 1 base at V and 0 bases at J, with 23 bases between. Germline V gene data show CDR1 as SGHNT and CDR2 as YYREEE (reference sequence). The CDR3 totals 20 residues. The CDR3 protein is CASSLKLGNNRNSSGNTIYF. CDR3 nucleotides: TGTGCCAGCAGCTTGAAGTTGGGAAATAACAGGAATAGCTCTGGAAACACCATATATTTT.

The chain recombines TRBV19 with TRBJ1-2, with TRBD1 matching over 7 bases. The CDR3 spans 14 residues. With 6 bases clipped from V and 8 bases from J, the junction kept 12 bases outside the gene matches. The germline V gene encodes CDR1 LNHDA and CDR2 SQIVND (reference sequence). The chain's CDR3 is CASRKGTDVRGYTF. The CDR3 bases are TGTGCCAGTAGGAAAGGGACAGACGTTAGGGGCTACACCTTC.

The chain recombines TRBV6-5 with TRBJ2-1; possibly TRBD2 for D (6 bases). Trimming shortened V by 8 bases and J by 0 bases, and 11 bases separated the two germline ends. Germline CDR1 is MNHEY and CDR2 is SVGAGI. This CDR3 has 14 amino acids. For the CDR3, the DNA is TGTGCCAGCCAGGCCGGGAGCTCCTACAATGAGCAGTTCTTC. Translated: CASQAGSSYNEQFF.

V gene TRBV19 combines with J gene TRBJ2-1; 10 positions match TRBD2. This CDR3 has 16 residues. Germline assignment: CDR1 LNHDA and CDR2 SQIVND (reference sequence). V lost 4 bases and J lost 3; bases outside the gene matches: 6. In DNA form, the CDR3 reads TGTGCCAGTAGTAACCGATTAGCGGGAGGCTACAATGAGCAGTTCTTC. Protein product: CASSNRLAGGYNEQFF.

This clone was picked up one time. The chain is built from TRBV6-5 and TRBJ2-5; possible D gene TRBD1, 5 bases. Trimming took off 0 bases at V and 7 bases at J, with 18 bases between the two ends. The CDR3 extends over 16 amino acids. Germline CDR1 reads MNHEY; CDR2 reads SVGAGI. DNA for the CDR3: TGTGCCAGCAGTTACTCGACGCGGCAGGGTGACGGGACCCAGTACTTC. Residues: CASSYSTRQGDGTQYF.

The V and J genes are TRBV5-1 and TRBJ2-5; TRBD2 matches at 7 bases. This CDR3 spans 16 amino acids. The germline V gene encodes CDR1 SGHRS and CDR2 YFSETQ. V lost 0 bases and J lost 3; bases outside the gene matches: 8. CDR3 coding DNA: TGCGCCAGCAGCTTGGCCCCCCTAGCGGCCAAAGAGACCCAGTACTTC. Its protein is CASSLAPLAAKETQYF.

The V gene is TRBV7-9, the J gene TRBJ1-1; TRBD1 matches at 9 bases. The V segment lost 3 bases and the J segment 5 bases; nucleotides outside the gene matches: 1. CDR1 and CDR2 (germline): SEHNR, FQNEAQ (reference sequence). The CDR3 runs 13 residues. CDR3 amino acids: CASSFGQGTEAFF. CDR3 sequence (DNA): TGTGCCAGCAGCTTTGGACAGGGGACTGAAGCTTTCTTT.

This chain joins TRBV6-5 and TRBJ2-7, with no clear D. The CDR3 covers 12 residues. The V gene's germline CDR1 is MNHEY and CDR2 SVGAGI. The V and J ends lost 10 bases and 6 bases respectively, with 16 bases between them. The CDR3 DNA is TGTGCCACCAGCCTTTCCCGCGGCGAGCAGTACTTC. As protein: CATSLSRGEQYF.